This TCR beta chain was profiled in a study of shared T cell receptors in the human thymus. Generated by immunoSEQ multiplex PCR, the TCRdb table keeps only in-frame clones and is missing some. The sample consists of some 640,000 clones, around 87% of them appearing once. V was pared by 1 base and J by 7 bases, with 17 bases of the junction left unmatched. The CDR3 runs 18 residues. Looked up from germline, CDR1 is ENHRY and CDR2 is SYGVKD. This sample also appeared in a second study, on human thymus T cells. Per that study: Related research described thymic repertoires that were highly overlapping among unrelated individuals.

The TCR sequence derives from a boy less than two years old with a congenital heart defect. Material: thymocytes. This sequence joins TRBV10-3 and TRBJ2-7; 9 bases align to TRBD2. The CDR3 spells CAISEWFGLASGVGEQYF. CDR3 nucleotides: TGTGCCATCAGTGAGTGGTTTGGGCTAGCTAGCGGGGTAGGAGAGCAGTACTTC.